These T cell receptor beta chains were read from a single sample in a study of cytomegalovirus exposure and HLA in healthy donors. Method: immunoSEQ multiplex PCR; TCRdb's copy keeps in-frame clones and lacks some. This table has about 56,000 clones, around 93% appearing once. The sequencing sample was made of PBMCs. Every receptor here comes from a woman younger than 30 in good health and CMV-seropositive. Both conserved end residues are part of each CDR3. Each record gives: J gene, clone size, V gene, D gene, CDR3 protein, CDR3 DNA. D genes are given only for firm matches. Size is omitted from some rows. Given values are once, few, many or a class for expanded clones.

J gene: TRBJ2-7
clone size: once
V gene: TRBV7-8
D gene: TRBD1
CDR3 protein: CASSKNRGWWSYEQYF
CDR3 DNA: TGTGCCAGCAGCAAAAACAGGGGATGGTGGTCCTACGAGCAGTACTTC

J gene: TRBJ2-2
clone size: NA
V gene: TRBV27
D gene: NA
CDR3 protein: CASSFSVNTGELFF
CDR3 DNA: TGTGCCAGCAGTTTTTCCGTCAACACCGGGGAGCTGTTTTTT

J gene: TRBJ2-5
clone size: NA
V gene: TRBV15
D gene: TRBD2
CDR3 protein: CATGGGGTIGGETQYF
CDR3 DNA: TGTGCCACCGGGGGGGGAGGGACCATAGGTGGAGAGACCCAGTACTTC

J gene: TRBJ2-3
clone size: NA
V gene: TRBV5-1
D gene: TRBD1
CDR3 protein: CASSLEGQGADTQYF
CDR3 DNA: TGCGCCAGCAGCTTGGAGGGACAGGGTGCAGATACGCAGTATTTT

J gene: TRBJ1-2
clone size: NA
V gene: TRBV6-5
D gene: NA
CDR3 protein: CASSYDTASGRSGYTF
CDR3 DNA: TGTGCCAGCAGTTACGACACCGCTTCAGGGAGGAGTGGCTACACCTTC

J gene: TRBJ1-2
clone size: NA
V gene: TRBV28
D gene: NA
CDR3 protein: CASSTGNYGYTF
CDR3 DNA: TGTGCCAGCAGTACCGGGAACTATGGCTACACCTTC

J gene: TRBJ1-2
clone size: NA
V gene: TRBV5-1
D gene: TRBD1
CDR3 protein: CASSLESGGTYGYTF
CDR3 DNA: TGCGCCAGCAGCTTGGAGTCAGGGGGTACCTATGGCTACACCTTC

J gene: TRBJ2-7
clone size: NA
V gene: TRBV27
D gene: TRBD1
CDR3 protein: CASSRPGTAFYEQYF
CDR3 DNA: TGTGCCAGCAGTAGACCCGGGACAGCTTTCTACGAGCAGTACTTC

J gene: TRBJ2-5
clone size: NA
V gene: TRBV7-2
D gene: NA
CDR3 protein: CASKKSQGQETQYF
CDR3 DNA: TGTGCCAGCAAAAAGAGCCAGGGCCAAGAGACCCAGTACTTC

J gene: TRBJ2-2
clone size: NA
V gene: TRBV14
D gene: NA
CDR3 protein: CASSQHDGLLGELFF
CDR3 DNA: TGTGCCAGCAGCCAACATGATGGGCTATTGGGGGAGCTGTTTTTT

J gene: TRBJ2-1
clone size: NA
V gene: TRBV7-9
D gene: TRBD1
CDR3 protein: CASSLSTLGTGPPVF
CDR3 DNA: TGTGCCAGCAGCTTAAGCACATTGGGGACAGGGCCCCCGGTCTTC

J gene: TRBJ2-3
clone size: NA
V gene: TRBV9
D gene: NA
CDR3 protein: CASSVDNRGTDTQYF
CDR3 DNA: TGTGCCAGCAGCGTAGATAACAGGGGCACAGATACGCAGTATTTT

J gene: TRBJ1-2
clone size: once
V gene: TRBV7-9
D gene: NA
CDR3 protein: CASGGTLKPSYGYTF
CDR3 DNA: TGTGCCAGCGGCGGTACCCTGAAGCCTAGCTATGGCTACACCTTC

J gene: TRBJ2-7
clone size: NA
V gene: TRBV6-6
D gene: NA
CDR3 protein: CASSAPGYEQYF
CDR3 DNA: TGTGCCAGCAGTGCCCCGGGCTACGAGCAGTACTTC

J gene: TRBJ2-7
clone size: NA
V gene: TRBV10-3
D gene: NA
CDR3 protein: CAISNPGESYEQYF
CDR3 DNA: TGTGCCATCAGTAACCCCGGGGAGTCCTACGAGCAGTACTTC

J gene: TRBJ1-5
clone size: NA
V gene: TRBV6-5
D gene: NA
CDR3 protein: CASSDQTRQPQHF
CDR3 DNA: TGTGCCAGCAGTGACCAGACGAGGCAGCCCCAGCATTTT

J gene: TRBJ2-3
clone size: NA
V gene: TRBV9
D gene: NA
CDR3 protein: CASSVVGADTQYF
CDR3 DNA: TGTGCCAGCAGCGTAGTCGGGGCAGATACGCAGTATTTT

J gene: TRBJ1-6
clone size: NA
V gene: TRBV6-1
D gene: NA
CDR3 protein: CASSELGAASPLHF
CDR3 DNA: TGTGCCAGCAGTGAACTGGGGGCAGCGTCACCCCTCCACTTT

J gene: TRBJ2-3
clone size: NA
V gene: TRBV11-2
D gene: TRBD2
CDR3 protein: CASSITSGGTDTQYF
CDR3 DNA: TGTGCCAGCAGCATCACTAGCGGGGGCACAGATACGCAGTATTTT

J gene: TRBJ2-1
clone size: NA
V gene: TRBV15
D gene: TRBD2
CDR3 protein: CATSRGRAGGVNEQFF
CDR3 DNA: TGTGCCACCAGCAGAGGTCGAGCGGGGGGGGTTAATGAGCAGTTCTTC

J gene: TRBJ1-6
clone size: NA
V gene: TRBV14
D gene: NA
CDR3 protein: CASSQDWGGAGASNSPLHF
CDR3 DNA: TGTGCCAGCAGCCAAGATTGGGGGGGTGCGGGGGCGTCTAATTCACCCCTCCACTTT

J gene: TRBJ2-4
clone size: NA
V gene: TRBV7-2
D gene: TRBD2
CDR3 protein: CASSFYAGGGRRNIQYF
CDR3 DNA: TGTGCCAGCAGCTTCTACGCGGGGGGGGGAAGGAGAAACATTCAGTACTTC

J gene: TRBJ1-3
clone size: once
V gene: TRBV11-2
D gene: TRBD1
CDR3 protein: CASSLGGQGIGGNTIYF
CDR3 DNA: TGTGCCAGCAGCTTAGGAGGACAGGGGATCGGTGGAAACACCATATATTTT

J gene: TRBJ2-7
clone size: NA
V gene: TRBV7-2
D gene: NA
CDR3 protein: CASSRGDTDLYEQYF
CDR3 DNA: TGTGCCAGCAGCCGGGGGGACACGGACCTCTACGAGCAGTACTTC

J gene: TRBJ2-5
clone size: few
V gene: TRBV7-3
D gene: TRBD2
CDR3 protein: CASSFGLAGIGETQYF
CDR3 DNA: TGTGCCAGCAGCTTCGGACTAGCGGGGATCGGTGAGACCCAGTACTTC

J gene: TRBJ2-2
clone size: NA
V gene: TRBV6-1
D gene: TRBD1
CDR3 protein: CASRPWTGGTGELFF
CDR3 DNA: TGTGCCAGCAGGCCCTGGACAGGGGGCACCGGGGAGCTGTTTTTT

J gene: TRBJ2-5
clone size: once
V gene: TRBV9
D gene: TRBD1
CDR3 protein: CASSLLGQEETQYF
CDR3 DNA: TGTGCCAGCAGCCTTCTCGGACAGGAAGAGACCCAGTACTTC

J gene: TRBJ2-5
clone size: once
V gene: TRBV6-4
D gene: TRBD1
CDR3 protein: CASSFLQGAGETQYF
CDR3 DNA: TGTGCCAGCAGCTTCCTCCAGGGGGCCGGGGAGACCCAGTACTTC

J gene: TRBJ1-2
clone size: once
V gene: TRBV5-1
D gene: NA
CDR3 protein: CASSLKGADYGYTF
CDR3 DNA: TGCGCCAGCAGCTTGAAGGGAGCCGACTATGGCTACACCTTC

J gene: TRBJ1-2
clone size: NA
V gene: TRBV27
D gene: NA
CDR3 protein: CASSFRQNLIFNYGYTF
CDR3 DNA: TGTGCCAGCAGTTTTCGACAGAACCTGATCTTTAACTATGGCTACACCTTC

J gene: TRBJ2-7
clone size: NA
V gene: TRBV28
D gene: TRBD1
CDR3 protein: CASSSRRQGLYEQYF
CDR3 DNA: TGTGCCAGCAGTTCCCGTCGACAGGGATTGTACGAGCAGTACTTC

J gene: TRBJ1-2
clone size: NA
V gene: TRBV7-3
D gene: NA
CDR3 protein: CASSLHGGNGYTF
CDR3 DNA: TGTGCCAGCAGCTTACACGGGGGGAATGGCTACACCTTC

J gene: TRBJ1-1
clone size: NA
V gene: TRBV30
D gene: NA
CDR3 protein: CAWSPPASPRVTEAFF
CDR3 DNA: TGTGCCTGGAGTCCACCCGCGAGCCCCAGGGTTACTGAAGCTTTCTTT

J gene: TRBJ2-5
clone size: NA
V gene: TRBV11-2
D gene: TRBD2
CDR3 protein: CASSLEPRLAGAFGTQYF
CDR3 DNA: TGTGCCAGCAGCTTAGAACCTCGACTAGCGGGGGCCTTTGGGACCCAGTACTTC

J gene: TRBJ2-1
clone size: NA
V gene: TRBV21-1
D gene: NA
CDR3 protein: CASSKDRTRGTEQFF
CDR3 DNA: TGTGCCAGCAGCAAAGACAGGACTAGGGGGACTGAGCAGTTCTTC

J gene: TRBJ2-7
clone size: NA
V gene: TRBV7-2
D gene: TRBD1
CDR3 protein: CASSLHGQGRYEQYF
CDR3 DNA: TGTGCCAGCAGCTTACACGGACAGGGAAGATACGAGCAGTACTTC

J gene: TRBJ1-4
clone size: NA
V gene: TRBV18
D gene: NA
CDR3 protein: CASSPPQRRGEKLFF
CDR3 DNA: TGTGCCAGCTCACCACCTCAAAGGCGGGGTGAAAAACTGTTTTTT

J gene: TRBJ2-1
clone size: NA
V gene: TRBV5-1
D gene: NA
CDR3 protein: CASSLATSYNEQFF
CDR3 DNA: TGCGCCAGCAGCTTGGCTACCTCCTACAATGAGCAGTTCTTC

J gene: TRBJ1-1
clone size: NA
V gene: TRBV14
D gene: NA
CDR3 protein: CASSPGPGHETMNTEAFF
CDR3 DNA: TGTGCCAGCAGCCCGGGGCCGGGACACGAAACCATGAACACTGAAGCTTTCTTT

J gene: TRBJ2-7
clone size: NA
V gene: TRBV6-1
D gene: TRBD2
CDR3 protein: CATPRGGSSEQYF
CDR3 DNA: TGTGCCACCCCCCGGGGGGGCTCCTCCGAGCAGTACTTC

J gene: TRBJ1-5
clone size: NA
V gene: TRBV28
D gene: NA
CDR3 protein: CASSDGSNQPQHF
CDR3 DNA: TGTGCCAGCAGTGACGGGAGCAATCAGCCCCAGCATTTT

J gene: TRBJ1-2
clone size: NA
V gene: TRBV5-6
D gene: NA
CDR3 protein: CASSLRIRGDGYGYTF
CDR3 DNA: TGTGCCAGCAGCTTGAGGATCCGGGGGGACGGCTATGGCTACACCTTC

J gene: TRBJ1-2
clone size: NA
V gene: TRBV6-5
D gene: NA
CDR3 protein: CASRITAAYGYTF
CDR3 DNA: TGTGCCAGCAGAATAACAGCTGCCTATGGCTACACCTTC

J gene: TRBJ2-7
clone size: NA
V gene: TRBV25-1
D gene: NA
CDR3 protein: CASSEGSGAYEQYF
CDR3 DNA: TGTGCCAGCAGTGAAGGTAGCGGCGCCTACGAGCAGTACTTC

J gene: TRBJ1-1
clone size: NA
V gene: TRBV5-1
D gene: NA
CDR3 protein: CASSARRGSTEAFF
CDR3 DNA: TGCGCCAGCAGCGCCCGCAGGGGATCAACTGAAGCTTTCTTT

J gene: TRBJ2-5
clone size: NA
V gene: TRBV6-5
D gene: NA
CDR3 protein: CASSHAAETQYF
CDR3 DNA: TGTGCCAGCAGTCACGCTGCGGAGACCCAGTACTTC

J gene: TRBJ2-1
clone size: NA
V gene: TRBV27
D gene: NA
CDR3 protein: CASSLPGGIYNEQFF
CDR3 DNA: TGTGCCAGCAGTCTCCCAGGGGGGATCTACAATGAGCAGTTCTTC

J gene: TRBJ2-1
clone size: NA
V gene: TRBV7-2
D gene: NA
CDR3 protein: CASSPSDSYNEQFF
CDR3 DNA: TGTGCCAGCAGCCCCTCGGACAGCTACAATGAGCAGTTCTTC

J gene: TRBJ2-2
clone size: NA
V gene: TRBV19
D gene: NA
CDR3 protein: CASSMRAESGELFF
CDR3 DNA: TGTGCCAGTAGTATGAGGGCGGAGTCGGGGGAGCTGTTTTTT

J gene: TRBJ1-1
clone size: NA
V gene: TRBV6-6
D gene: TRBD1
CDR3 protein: CASSRTGNRGTEAFF
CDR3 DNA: TGTGCCAGCAGTAGGACAGGGAATAGGGGCACTGAAGCTTTCTTT

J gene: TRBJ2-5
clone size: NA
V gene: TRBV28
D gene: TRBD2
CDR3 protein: CASSRTLTSGAQETQYF
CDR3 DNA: TGTGCCAGCAGTCGGACCCTGACTAGCGGGGCACAAGAGACCCAGTACTTC

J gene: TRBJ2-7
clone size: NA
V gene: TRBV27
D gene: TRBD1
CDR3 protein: CASSGRDRLSYEQYF
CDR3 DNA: TGTGCCAGCAGTGGCCGGGACAGGCTCTCCTACGAGCAGTACTTC

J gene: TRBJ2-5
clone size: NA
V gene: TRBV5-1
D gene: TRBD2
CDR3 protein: CASSSGGGGREETQYF
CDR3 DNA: TGCGCCAGCAGCTCCGGAGGCGGGGGGAGGGAAGAGACCCAGTACTTC

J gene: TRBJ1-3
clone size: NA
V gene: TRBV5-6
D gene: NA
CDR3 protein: CASSSWGAGNTIYF
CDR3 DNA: TGTGCCAGCAGCTCCTGGGGCGCGGGAAACACCATATATTTT

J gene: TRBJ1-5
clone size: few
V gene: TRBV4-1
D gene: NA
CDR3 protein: CASSPGGNQPQHF
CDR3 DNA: TGCGCCAGCAGCCCCGGTGGCAATCAGCCCCAGCATTTT

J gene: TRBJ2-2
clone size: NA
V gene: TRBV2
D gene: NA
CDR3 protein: CASSELEATGELFF
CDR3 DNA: TGTGCCAGCAGTGAACTAGAGGCCACCGGGGAGCTGTTTTTT

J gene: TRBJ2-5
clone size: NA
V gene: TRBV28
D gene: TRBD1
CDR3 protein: CASSSPQGWTGEETQYF
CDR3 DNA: TGTGCCAGCAGTTCCCCTCAAGGTTGGACAGGGGAAGAGACCCAGTACTTC

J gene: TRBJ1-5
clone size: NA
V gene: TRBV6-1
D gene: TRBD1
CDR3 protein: CASSERTGASNQPQHF
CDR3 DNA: TGTGCCAGCAGTGAAAGGACAGGGGCTAGCAATCAGCCCCAGCATTTT

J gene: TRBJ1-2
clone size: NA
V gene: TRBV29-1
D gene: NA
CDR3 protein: CSVVGQSNYGYTF
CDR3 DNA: TGCAGCGTTGTGGGGCAGTCCAACTATGGCTACACCTTC

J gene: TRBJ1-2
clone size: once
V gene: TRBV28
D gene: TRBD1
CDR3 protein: CASRVRGQLLGYTF
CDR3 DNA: TGTGCCAGCAGGGTCCGGGGACAGCTACTTGGCTACACCTTC